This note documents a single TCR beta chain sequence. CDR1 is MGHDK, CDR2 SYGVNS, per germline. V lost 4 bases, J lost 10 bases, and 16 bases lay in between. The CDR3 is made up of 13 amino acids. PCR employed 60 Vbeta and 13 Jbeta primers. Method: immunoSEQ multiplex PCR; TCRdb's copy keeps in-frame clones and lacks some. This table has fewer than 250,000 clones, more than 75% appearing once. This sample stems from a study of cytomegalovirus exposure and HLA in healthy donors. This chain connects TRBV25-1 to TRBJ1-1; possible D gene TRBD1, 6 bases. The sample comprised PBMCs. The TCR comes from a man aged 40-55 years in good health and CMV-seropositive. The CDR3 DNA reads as TGTGCCAGCAGTGCCCGCGGACAGTTCTTAGCTTTCTTT. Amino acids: CASSARGQFLAFF.